A single sample is the source of the 2 T cell receptor beta chains below, sequenced in a study of T cell changes during pregnancy in multiple sclerosis. The method was immunoSEQ multiplex PCR; TCRdb's version includes in-frame clones alone and lacks a portion of them. The sample carries tens of thousands of clones, around 92% recorded once. Source: CD4+ T cells from peripheral blood mononuclear cells, taken in the third trimester of pregnancy. The origin of the receptors is a female donor with multiple sclerosis, enrolled in a pregnancy study.

The chain combines TRBV2 with TRBJ2-1; D is undetermined. The CDR3 contains 15 residues. The germline V and J ends were trimmed by 0 bases and 0 bases, with 6 bases remaining between them. Per germline, CDR1 SNHLY and CDR2 FYNNEI. CDR3 amino acids: CASSEAAYSYNEQFF. CDR3 sequence (DNA): TGTGCCAGCAGTGAAGCTGCGTACTCCTACAATGAGCAGTTCTTC.

The chain links TRBV7-2 to TRBJ1-5; TRBD1 matches 11 bases. The V and J ends lost 5 bases and 4 bases, in that order; junction bases with no gene match: 1. The CDR3 loop spans 14 amino acids. Germline CDR1 SGHTA, CDR2 FQGNSA. CDR3 nucleotide sequence: TGTGCCAGCAGCGGGACAGGGGGTAATCAGCCCCAGCATTTT. It specifies CASSGTGGNQPQHF.